This T cell receptor beta chain comes out of a study of radiation and T cells in renal cell carcinoma. Whole-study findings and limits: In blood, top tumor clones expanded by 2 weeks, shrinking by 4.

This clone was found once. Its cognate antigen is unknown. Germline CDR1 and CDR2: SEHNR and FQNEAQ (reference sequence). With V trimmed by 4 bases and J by 4 bases, 6 bases remained unmatched. The CDR3 is made up of 15 amino acids. The table came from immunoSEQ multiplex PCR; TCRdb's copy has only in-frame clones and leaves some out. The sample carries around 100,000 clones, 84% recorded once. Noted time point: blood 4 weeks post-SBRT, at nephrectomy. Treatment in this sample: 15 Gy SBRT to primary tumor, nephrectomy 4 weeks later. Nephrectomy followed 15 Gy stereotactic body radiation by 4 weeks. After SBRT, blood was collected at 2 and 4 weeks, plus baseline. This renal cell carcinoma was of the clear cell type.

The V and J genes are TRBV7-9 and TRBJ1-3, with 8 bases aligning to TRBD1. This clonotype was obtained from a man between 60 and 75 years old with renal cell carcinoma. The specimen comprised blood, sampled from a patient whose treatment included radiotherapy and nephrectomy. The DNA of the CDR3 is TGTGCCAGCAGCTGGACAGGGACAGCCGGAAACACCATATATTTT. It encodes CASSWTGTAGNTIYF.